Below are 27 T cell receptor beta chains sequenced from a single sample in a study of long-term antiretroviral therapy in people with HIV. The assay used was immunoSEQ (version v3.0), run at survey level. Sequencing used immunoSEQ multiplex PCR; TCRdb keeps in-frame clones, though not all of them. The data contain about 35,000 clones, 82% of them singletons. Source: unsorted PBMCs, taken 0.3 years after starting antiretroviral therapy. All receptors derive from a man between 18 and 29 years old with HIV.

The rearrangement uses TRBV13 and TRBJ2-1; D is undetermined. V was trimmed by 0 bases and J by 1 base, leaving 10 bases between them. Germline V gene lookup returns CDR1 PRHDT and CDR2 FYEKMQ (reference sequence). CDR3 length: 16 amino acids. The DNA for the CDR3 is TGTGCCAGCAGCTTAGGCTCGGTGGATTCCTACAATGAGCAGTTCTTC. Encoded protein: CASSLGSVDSYNEQFF.

This chain connects TRBV7-9 to TRBJ2-7; D gene unclear. From germline, CDR1 is SEHNR and CDR2 FQNEAQ (reference sequence). Trimming stripped 2 bases from V and 0 bases from J, with 20 bases between. The CDR3 spans 18 residues. This chain's CDR3 is CASSLLLGKAVRSYEQYF. For the CDR3, the DNA is TGTGCCAGCAGCTTACTATTAGGGAAGGCCGTTCGCTCCTACGAGCAGTACTTC.

The CDR3 nucleotides read TGTGCCAGCAGCCTTACTAGCGGGAGGGCGGAGTACTTC. This encodes CASSLTSGRAEYF. This chain connects TRBV28 to TRBJ2-7, with TRBD2 matching over 13 bases. The CDR3 sequence is 13 residues long. The trim removed 6 bases at V and 11 bases at J, leaving 7 bases unmatched. Germline values: CDR1 MDHEN, CDR2 SYDVKM. Using reference TRBV28 and TRBJ2-7 for the parts outside the CDR3, the full variable domain is DVKVTQSSRYLVKRTGEKVFLECVQDMDHENMFWYRQDPGLGLRLIYFSYDVKMKEKGDIPEGYSVSREKKERFSLILESASTNQTSMYLCASSLTSGRAEYFGPGTRLTVT.

This chain connects TRBV6-6 to TRBJ1-5; D not resolved. This CDR3 has 12 amino acids. Trimming shortened V by 6 bases and J by 7 bases, and 10 bases separated the two germline ends. Germline V gene data show CDR1 as MNHNY and CDR2 as SVGAGI (reference sequence). The chain's CDR3 is CASSLPRQPQHF. CDR3 bases: TGTGCCAGCAGCCTGCCCAGACAGCCCCAGCATTTT.

In this sample, this clone turned up once. This chain links TRBV9 with TRBJ2-7, with D maybe TRBD1 (6 bases). Trimming stripped 4 bases from V and 7 bases from J, with 15 bases between. There are 13 residues in the CDR3. Germline CDR1 reads SGDLS; CDR2 reads YYNGEE. The CDR3 nucleotides read TGTGCCAGCAGCCTACAGGGACGGGGAGAGCAGTACTTC. It is translated as CASSLQGRGEQYF.

The count of this clone is one. The J gene is TRBJ1-1, the V gene TRBV14; no clear D. Germline lookup yields CDR1 SGHDN and CDR2 FVKESK. There are 13 residues in the CDR3. V was pared by 4 bases and J by 5 bases, with 11 bases between. CDR3 sequence: CASSPGVLTEAFF. CDR3 nucleotide sequence: TGTGCCAGCAGCCCCGGGGTTTTAACTGAAGCTTTCTTT.

The V gene is TRBV4-3, the J gene TRBJ1-5; D is unclear. V was shortened by 0 bases and J by 2 bases, with 8 bases between the two germline ends. CDR3 length: 15 residues. CDR1 is LGHNA and CDR2 is YSLEER in the germline V gene. CDR3 coding DNA: TGCGCCAGCAGCCAAGATCCCAAAGGCAATCAGCCCCAGCATTTT. Translated, it gives CASSQDPKGNQPQHF.

This chain joins TRBV27 and TRBJ1-1; D might be TRBD1 (6 bases). This CDR3 region has 16 residues. Deletions cut 5 bases from V and 1 base from J, with 17 bases between. The germline gives CDR1 MNHEY, CDR2 SMNVEV (reference sequence). The CDR3 coding sequence is TGTGCCAGCAGTACCACCGCGACAGGCAAGAACACTGAAGCTTTCTTT. This gives the protein CASSTTATGKNTEAFF.

This clone was picked up one time. The chain has TRBV5-6 and TRBJ2-2; D not resolved. The CDR3 is 18 amino acids. The V end lost 0 bases, the J end lost 7 bases, and 22 bases lay between the germline ends. Germline CDR1 and CDR2: SGHDT and YYEEEE. The DNA for the CDR3 is TGTGCCAGCAGCTTGGACGTGCCTTCCATGTTCTTTGGCGGGGAGCTGTTTTTT. Its translation: CASSLDVPSMFFGGELFF.

CDR3 loop: CASRGPGGPGEQFF. The CDR3 region has the DNA TGTGCCAGCAGGGGCCCGGGAGGGCCAGGGGAGCAGTTCTTC. This rearrangement joins TRBV6-6 to TRBJ2-1, with 8 bases lining up with TRBD2. Germline CDR1 reads MNHNY; CDR2 reads SVGAGI (reference sequence). V was pared by 6 bases and J by 10 bases, with 11 bases of the junction left unmatched. The CDR3 is made up of 14 amino acids.

The rearrangement uses TRBV27 and TRBJ1-2, with TRBD1 as a possible D gene (5 bases). V was pared by 4 bases and J by 3 bases, with 12 bases between. Germline V lookup: CDR1 MNHEY, CDR2 SMNVEV (reference sequence). This CDR3 spans 14 amino acids. The CDR3 here is CASSSSGGYYGYTF. DNA of the CDR3: TGTGCCAGCAGTTCAAGCGGGGGGTACTATGGCTACACCTTC.

The gene calls are TRBV19 and TRBJ2-5; D is unresolved. Germline lookup yields CDR1 LNHDA and CDR2 SQIVND (reference sequence). The CDR3 contains 11 residues. V was trimmed by 6 bases and J by 5 bases, leaving 7 bases between them. The CDR3 DNA reads TGTGCCAGTAGGGGGTCGGAGACCCAGTACTTC. Encoded protein: CASRGSETQYF.

The chain has TRBV9 and TRBJ2-7, with TRBD2 matching over 9 bases. The CDR3 extends over 15 amino acids. V dropped 0 bases and J dropped 6; count of bases not matched to a gene: 7. Germline CDR1 and CDR2: SGDLS and YYNGEE. The CDR3 DNA reads TGTGCCAGCAGCGTAGTGGCGGGGGGGCCTTCCGAGCAGTACTTC. This codes for CASSVVAGGPSEQYF.

This chain uses TRBV29-1 with TRBJ2-6, with D tentatively TRBD1 or TRBD2 (5 bases each). V was trimmed by 7 bases and J by 4 bases, leaving 14 bases between them. CDR3 length: 14 residues. Germline V gene data show CDR1 as SQVTM and CDR2 as ANQGSEA. CDR3: CSAGARGGANVLTF. CDR3 bases: TGCAGCGCCGGGGCACGGGGAGGGGCCAACGTCCTGACTTTC.

The J gene is TRBJ1-2, the V gene TRBV6-6, with D perhaps TRBD1 (5 bases). Trimming took 0 bases from V and 6 from J, leaving 14 bases between them. The CDR3 is made up of 15 amino acids. Germline CDR1 reads MNHNY; CDR2 reads SVGAGI (reference sequence). The chain's CDR3 is CASSYSSGRVHGYTF. The CDR3 coding sequence is TGTGCCAGCAGTTACTCGTCTGGCAGGGTGCATGGCTACACCTTC.

This chain uses TRBV14 with TRBJ1-2; D may be TRBD1 (5 bases). The CDR3 is 16 residues long. Germline values: CDR1 SGHDN, CDR2 FVKESK. Trimming cost V 0 bases and J 2 bases, with 13 bases left between them. The CDR3 DNA reads TGTGCCAGCAGCCAAGACCCCGGACACCTCAACTATGGCTACACCTTC. Amino acids: CASSQDPGHLNYGYTF. Supplemented by reference TRBV14 and TRBJ1-2, the full variable domain reads EAGVTQFPSHSVIEKGQTVTLRCDPISGHDNLYWYRRVMGKEIKFLLHFVKESKQDESGMPNNRFLAERTGGTYSTLKVQPAELEDSGVYFCASSQDPGHLNYGYTFGSGTRLTVV.

The V and J genes are TRBV5-1 and TRBJ2-2; 8 nucleotides line up with TRBD1. With 4 bases clipped from V and 4 bases from J, the junction kept 6 bases outside the gene matches. The CDR3 has 15 residues. Germline loops: CDR1 SGHRS, CDR2 YFSETQ. As DNA, the CDR3 is TGCGCCAGCAGCCCCCGGACAGGGCGCACCGGGGAGCTGTTTTTT. Amino acids: CASSPRTGRTGELFF.

The table lists this clone with a count of one. This sample also contains other DNA sequences that code for the same CDR3. The chain has TRBV5-4 and TRBJ2-7; D remains unclear. Per germline, CDR1 SGHNT and CDR2 YYREEE (reference sequence). The CDR3 loop spans 14 amino acids. V was clipped by 4 bases and J by 2 bases, with 13 bases between them. DNA for the CDR3: TGTGCCAGCAGCCAAGGGCTACGGCCCTACGAGCAGTACTTC. It is translated as CASSQGLRPYEQYF.

This clone is classed as large. This chain uses TRBV4-2 with TRBJ1-3; 7 nucleotides align to TRBD1. The germline V gene has CDR1 LGHNA and CDR2 YNFKEQ. After removal of 3 bases from V and 0 bases from J, the junction contained 11 bases not matched to a gene. The CDR3 spans 18 residues. As DNA, the CDR3 is TGTGCCAGCAGCCAGTTGGAAGGGACAGCAATCTCTGGAAACACCATATATTTT. It specifies CASSQLEGTAISGNTIYF.

The rearrangement uses TRBV5-1 and TRBJ2-1; 7 positions agree with TRBD2. CDR1 SGHRS and CDR2 YFSETQ come from the germline V gene. V trimming: 0 bases; J trimming: 9 bases; junction bases outside the gene matches: 9. The length of the CDR3 is 15 residues. The CDR3 here is CASSLGDYGSGEQFF. CDR3 nucleotides: TGCGCCAGCAGCTTGGGGGACTACGGTTCGGGTGAGCAGTTCTTC.

This clone was observed once. CDR3 region: CASSIWTGGTDTQYF. The CDR3, as DNA: TGTGCCAGCAGCATATGGACAGGGGGAACAGATACGCAGTATTTT. The genes are TRBV7-9 and TRBJ2-3; 10 bases are shared with TRBD1. Germline CDR1 and CDR2: SEHNR and FQNEAQ (reference sequence). There are 15 residues in the CDR3. Trimming at V came to 5 bases and at J to 3 bases, leaving 5 bases not matched to a gene.

In DNA form, the CDR3 reads TGTGCCAGCAGTTTACTCCAGGGGGATACGCAGTATTTT. It translates to CASSLLQGDTQYF. The J gene is TRBJ2-3, the V gene TRBV27; D perhaps matches TRBD1 (6 bases). This CDR3 is built from 13 residues. Trimming stripped 2 bases from V and 6 bases from J, with 9 bases between. Germline V gene sequence: CDR1 MNHEY, CDR2 SMNVEV (reference sequence).

The CDR3 region has the DNA TGTGCCAGCAGCCTATACTCTAGCGGGAGCACAGATACGCAGTATTTT. Translated, it gives CASSLYSSGSTDTQYF. This chain uses TRBV11-2 with TRBJ2-3, with TRBD2 matching over 8 bases. The CDR3 sequence is 16 residues long. Germline V CDR1 and CDR2: SGHAT, FQNNGV. Germline trimming cut 5 bases from V and 0 bases from J; bases unmatched to any gene: 7. The whole variable domain, remainder taken from reference TRBV11-2 and TRBJ2-3, is EAGVAQSPRYKIIEKRQSVAFWCNPISGHATLYWYQQILGQGPKLLIQFQNNGVVDDSQLPKDRFSAERLKGVDSTLKIQPAKLEDSAVYLCASSLYSSGSTDTQYFGPGTRLTVL.

On this clone itself: One end of the junction is discordant with germline, which a read error may explain. The CDR3 DNA reads TGTGCCAGCTCACCGAGCGGAAGACAGGGGGCCTCTTTT. This gives the protein CASSPSGRQGASF. The gene calls are TRBV18 and TRBJ2-3; the match to TRBD1 covers 10 bases. The CDR3 length is 13 residues. Germline V CDR1 and CDR2: KGHSH, LQKENI.

This sequence joins TRBV2 and TRBJ1-2; D is possibly TRBD1 (5 bases). V was clipped by 4 bases and J by 0 bases, with 9 bases between them. The CDR3 totals 14 residues. CDR1 and CDR2 from the germline V gene are SNHLY and FYNNEI. The DNA for the CDR3 is TGTGCCAGCAGTGTCGGGGGTTCTAACTATGGCTACACCTTC. Its protein product is CASSVGGSNYGYTF. Filled out from reference TRBV2 and TRBJ1-2, the complete variable domain reads EPEVTQTPSHQVTQMGQEVILRCVPISNHLYFYWYRQILGQKVEFLVSFYNNEISEKSEIFDDQFSVERPDGSNFTLKIRSTKLEDSAMYFCASSVGGSNYGYTFGSGTRLTVV.

The chain has TRBV14 and TRBJ1-1; D is unresolved. The CDR3 runs 11 residues. In germline, CDR1 is SGHDN, CDR2 FVKESK. Trimming removed 0 bases at V and 8 bases at J, with 4 bases between. The DNA for the CDR3 is TGTGCCAGCAGCCAAGAGGGAGAAGCTTTCTTT. Translation: CASSQEGEAFF.

The chain combines TRBV7-9 with TRBJ1-5; a weak D match, TRBD1 (6 bases). V was shortened by 1 base and J by 4 bases, with 8 bases between the two germline ends. Germline assignment: CDR1 SEHNR and CDR2 FQNEAQ (reference sequence). This CDR3 is 14 amino acids long. DNA for the CDR3: TGTGCCAGCAGCTTAGGGGGGCCTAATCAGCCCCAGCATTTT. It codes for CASSLGGPNQPQHF.